This TCR beta chain was observed in a study of T cell clonality in common variable immunodeficiency. The CVID group had around 16 females and roughly 30 males, mean age roughly 40. Both groups were predominantly of Caucasian heritage. Method: immunoSEQ multiplex PCR; TCRdb's copy keeps in-frame clones and lacks some. This sample includes approximately 15,000 clones with no singletons; its ten biggest clones take up 12%. This CDR3 is 15 amino acids long. The V end was cut by 3 bases, the J end by 6 bases, with 16 bases between. CDR1 and CDR2 (germline): SGHVS, FQNEAQ. About this clone itself: As yet, its antigen is unknown. The missing CDR3 end, 3 residues past where the read stops, is filled in from the germline J gene.

Regarding the study as a whole: Common variable immunodeficiency TCR beta sequences reportedly had fewer deletions and N-nucleotide insertions. Repertoire-complication correlations in CVID were limited by patient heterogeneity.

Sequenced material: peripheral blood mononuclear cells. The receptor was derived from a human donor with common variable immunodeficiency. The chain recombines TRBV7-8 with TRBJ2-3; tentative D call: TRBD2 (5 bases). The CDR3 protein is CASSLSGAAADTQYF. CDR3 DNA (partial): TGTGCCAGCAGCTTGAGCGGCGCAGCGGCGGATACG.